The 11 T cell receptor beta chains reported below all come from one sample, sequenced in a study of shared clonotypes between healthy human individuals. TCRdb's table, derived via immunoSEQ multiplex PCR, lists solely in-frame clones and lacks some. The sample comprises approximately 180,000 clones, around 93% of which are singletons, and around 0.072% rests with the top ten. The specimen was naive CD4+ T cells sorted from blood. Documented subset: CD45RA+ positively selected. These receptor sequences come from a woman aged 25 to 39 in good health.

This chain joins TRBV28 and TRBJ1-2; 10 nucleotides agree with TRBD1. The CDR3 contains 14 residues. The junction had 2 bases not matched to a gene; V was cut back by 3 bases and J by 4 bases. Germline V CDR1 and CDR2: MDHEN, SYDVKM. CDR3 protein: CASSLGQGTYGYTF. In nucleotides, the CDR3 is TGTGCCAGCAGTTTGGGACAGGGGACCTATGGCTACACCTTC.

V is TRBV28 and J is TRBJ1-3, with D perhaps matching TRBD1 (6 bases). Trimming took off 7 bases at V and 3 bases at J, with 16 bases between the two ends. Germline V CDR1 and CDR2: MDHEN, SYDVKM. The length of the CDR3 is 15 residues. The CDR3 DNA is TGTGCCAGCAATGATGGGGGGCGCGTTGGAAACACCATATATTTT. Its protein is CASNDGGRVGNTIYF.

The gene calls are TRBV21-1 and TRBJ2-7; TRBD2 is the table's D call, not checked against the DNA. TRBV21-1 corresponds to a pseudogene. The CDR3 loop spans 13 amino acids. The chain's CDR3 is CASSKRKFYEQYF. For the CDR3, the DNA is TGTGCCAGCAGCAAGAGAAAGTTCTACGAGCAGTACTTC.

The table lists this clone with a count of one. CDR3 DNA sequence: TGTGCCAGCAGCGTCGACAGGGTAAATACTGGAAACACCATATATTTT. It is translated as CASSVDRVNTGNTIYF. The V and J genes are TRBV9 and TRBJ1-3; 7 bases map to TRBD1. V was pared by 2 bases and J by 2 bases, with 7 bases of the junction left unmatched. The CDR3 is 16 amino acids. Germline assignment: CDR1 SGDLS and CDR2 YYNGEE. The whole variable domain, filled in from reference TRBV9 and TRBJ1-3, reads DSGVTQTPKHLITATGQRVTLRCSPRSGDLSVYWYQQSLDQGLQFLIQYYNGEERAKGNILERFSAQQFPDLHSELNLSSLELGDSALYFCASSVDRVNTGNTIYFGEGSWLTVV.

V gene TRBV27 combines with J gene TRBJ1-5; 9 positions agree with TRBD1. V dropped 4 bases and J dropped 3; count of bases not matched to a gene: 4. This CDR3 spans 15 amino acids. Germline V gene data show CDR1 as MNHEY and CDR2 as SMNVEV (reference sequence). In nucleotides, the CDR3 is TGTGCCAGCAGTTCCGGGACAGGGCCCAATCAGCCCCAGCATTTT. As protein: CASSSGTGPNQPQHF.

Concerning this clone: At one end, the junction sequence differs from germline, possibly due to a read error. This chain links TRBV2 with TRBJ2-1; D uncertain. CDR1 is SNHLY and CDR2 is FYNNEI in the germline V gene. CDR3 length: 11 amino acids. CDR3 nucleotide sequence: TGTGCCAGCAGTGAAGCGGGAAGGGTGATCTTC. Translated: CASSEAGRVIF.

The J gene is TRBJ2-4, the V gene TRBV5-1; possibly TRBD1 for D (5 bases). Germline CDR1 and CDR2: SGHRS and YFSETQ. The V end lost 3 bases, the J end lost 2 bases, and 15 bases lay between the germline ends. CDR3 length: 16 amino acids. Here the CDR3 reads CASSSTGSWPKNIQYF. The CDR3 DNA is TGCGCCAGCAGCTCCACAGGTAGTTGGCCCAAAAACATTCAGTACTTC.

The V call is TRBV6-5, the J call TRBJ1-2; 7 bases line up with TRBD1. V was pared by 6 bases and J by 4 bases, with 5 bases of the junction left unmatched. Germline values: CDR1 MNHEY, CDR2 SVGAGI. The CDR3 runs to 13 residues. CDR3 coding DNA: TGTGCCAGCAGGGAGGGACAGAGCTATGGCTACACCTTC. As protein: CASREGQSYGYTF.

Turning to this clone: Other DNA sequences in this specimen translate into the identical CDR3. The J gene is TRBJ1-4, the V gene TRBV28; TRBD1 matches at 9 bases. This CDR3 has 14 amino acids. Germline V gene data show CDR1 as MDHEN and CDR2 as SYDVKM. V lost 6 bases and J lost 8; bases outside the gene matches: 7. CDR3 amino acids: CASSRQGVGEKLFF. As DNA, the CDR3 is TGTGCCAGCAGCAGACAGGGGGTCGGGGAAAAACTGTTTTTT.

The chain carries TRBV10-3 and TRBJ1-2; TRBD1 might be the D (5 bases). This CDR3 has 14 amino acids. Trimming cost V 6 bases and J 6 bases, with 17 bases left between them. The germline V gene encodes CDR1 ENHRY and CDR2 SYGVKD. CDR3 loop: CAIRSGGVGNGYTF. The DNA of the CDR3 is TGTGCCATCAGGTCGGGGGGTGTGGGCAATGGCTACACCTTC.

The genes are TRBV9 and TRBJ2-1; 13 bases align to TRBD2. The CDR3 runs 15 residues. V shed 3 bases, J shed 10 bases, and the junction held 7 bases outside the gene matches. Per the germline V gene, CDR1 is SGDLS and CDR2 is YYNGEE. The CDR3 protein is CASSGGLAGFQEQFF. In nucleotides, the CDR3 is TGTGCCAGCAGCGGGGGACTAGCGGGGTTCCAGGAGCAGTTCTTC.